Here is one TCR beta chain with its context. Its antigen is as yet unknown. Each of the donors was a healthy bone marrow donor. CDR1 and CDR2 from the germline V gene are ENHRY and SYGVKD. The V end lost 10 bases, the J end lost 4 bases, and 18 bases lay between the germline ends. The CDR3 totals 14 residues. This sample stems from a study of cytomegalovirus exposure and HLA in healthy donors. The PCR was carried out with 60 Vbeta primers and 13 Jbeta primers. Generated by immunoSEQ multiplex PCR, the TCRdb table keeps only in-frame clones and is missing some. The data show roughly 130,000 clones, 60% to 85% seen once. Regarding the study as a whole: The authors enumerated under 200 TCR beta chains as linked to cytomegalovirus. DRB1 showed the most TCR associations and HLA-C the fewest in a later analysis, as rates varied by HLA locus. In a later analysis, a missense DCLRE1C variant was linked to TCR beta V- and J-gene trimming.

The TCR sequence derives from a male donor in good health and CMV-seropositive. The sample taken for sequencing was PBMCs. This chain links TRBV10-3 with TRBJ2-3; D possibly corresponds to TRBD2 (6 bases). CDR3: CATSSETNPDTQYF. CDR3 nucleotide sequence: TGTGCCACCTCTAGCGAGACTAATCCAGATACGCAGTATTTT.